This T cell receptor beta chain was sequenced for a study of CD4 T cells in relation to SARS-CoV-2 and coronaviruses. Points on this clone: Its specificity is unknown.

Some clones are missing from TCRdb's copy, which holds only in-frame ones; the method was immunoSEQ multiplex PCR. The sample carries more than 35,000 clones, over 75% recorded once. The V gene end was trimmed by 7 bases and the J gene end by 7 bases; junction bases not matched to a gene: 23. This CDR3 region has 19 residues. The germline gives CDR1 MDHEN, CDR2 SYDVKM. The receptor was derived from an adult with COVID-19. The genes are TRBV28 and TRBJ2-7; 12 bases are a match to TRBD2. Sequencing was performed on memory CD4+ T cells from PBMCs, cultured in vitro. CDR3 residues: CASTPPLLAGGPLSGEQYF. The CDR3 region has the DNA TGTGCCAGCACACCCCCCCTACTAGCGGGAGGTCCTCTTTCGGGGGAGCAGTACTTC.